The rows below give T cell receptor beta chains drawn from one sample of a study of regulatory T cells in long-lasting Graves disease. TCRdb analysed the multiplex PCR reads with MiXCR anew, one entry per CDR3 protein. The data show approximately 390,000 distinct CDR3 sequences, 15% to 20% seen once. These data were also reused for a study on T cells in Graves' hyperthyroidism and ophthalmopathy.

The sequences come from peripheral blood mononuclear cells (PBMCs), collected at new diagnosis, from a patient treated with antithyroid drugs. Source of these receptors: a woman aged 18-29 years with Graves disease. Both conserved end residues are part of each CDR3. D genes are given only for firm matches. Clone size is stated in some rows and not others, as once, few, many or a class when expanded.

v_gene: TRBV6-2/TRBV6-3
j_gene: TRBJ2-6
d_gene: -
len: 16
abundance: few
CDR3aa: CASSLFRGSGANVLTF
CDR3nt: TGTGCCAGCAGCCTGTTCAGGGGCTCTGGGGCCAACGTCCTGACTTTC

v_gene: TRBV6-9
j_gene: TRBJ2-5
d_gene: -
len: 16
abundance: few
CDR3aa: CASSYWPRDGQETQYF
CDR3nt: TGTGCCAGCAGTTACTGGCCAAGGGACGGTCAAGAGACCCAGTACTTC

v_gene: TRBV20-1
j_gene: TRBJ2-5
d_gene: -
len: 14
abundance: many
CDR3aa: CSARGRGSQETQYF
CDR3nt: TGCAGTGCTAGAGGCAGAGGTTCCCAAGAGACCCAGTACTTC

v_gene: TRBV5-1
j_gene: TRBJ2-2
d_gene: TRBD2
len: 20
abundance: many
CDR3aa: CASSLAGVGPLAGNTGELFF
CDR3nt: TGCGCCAGCAGCTTGGCCGGAGTGGGTCCGCTAGCGGGTAACACCGGGGAGCTGTTTTTT

v_gene: TRBV11-1
j_gene: TRBJ2-3
d_gene: TRBD1
len: 14
abundance: many
CDR3aa: CASSWGQGTDTQYF
CDR3nt: TGTGCCAGCAGCTGGGGACAGGGAACAGATACGCAGTATTTT

v_gene: TRBV6-1
j_gene: TRBJ1-1
d_gene: -
len: 14
abundance: few
CDR3aa: CAISRGRGDTEAFF
CDR3nt: TGTGCCATCTCCCGGGGGAGGGGAGATACTGAAGCTTTCTTT

v_gene: TRBV3-1
j_gene: TRBJ2-3
d_gene: -
len: 13
abundance: many
CDR3aa: CASRPLDSDTQYF
CDR3nt: TGTGCCAGCAGGCCCTTAGACTCAGATACGCAGTATTTT

v_gene: TRBV28
j_gene: TRBJ2-1
d_gene: TRBD2
len: 15
abundance: many
CDR3aa: CASSGTSGRFNEQFF
CDR3nt: TGTGCCAGCAGCGGGACTAGCGGGAGGTTCAATGAGCAGTTCTTC

v_gene: TRBV29-1
j_gene: TRBJ2-7
d_gene: -
len: 13
abundance: few
CDR3aa: CSVLGLSSYEQYF
CDR3nt: TGCAGCGTTCTTGGGCTAAGCTCCTACGAGCAGTACTTC

v_gene: TRBV30
j_gene: TRBJ2-1
d_gene: TRBD1
len: 12
abundance: many
CDR3aa: CAWSDRASEQFF
CDR3nt: TGTGCCTGGAGCGACAGGGCCAGTGAGCAGTTCTTC

v_gene: TRBV6-1
j_gene: TRBJ2-3
d_gene: TRBD2
len: 16
abundance: many
CDR3aa: CASSAPGGVGADTQYF
CDR3nt: TGTGCCAGCAGCGCCCCGGGGGGGGTGGGCGCAGATACGCAGTATTTT

v_gene: TRBV10-1
j_gene: TRBJ1-1
d_gene: -
len: 13
abundance: many
CDR3aa: CASSESLHRHAFF
CDR3nt: TGCGCCAGCAGTGAGTCCTTACACCGGCATGCTTTCTTT

v_gene: TRBV10-3
j_gene: TRBJ1-5
d_gene: -
len: 16
abundance: many
CDR3aa: CAISESSGSWNQPQHF
CDR3nt: TGTGCCATCAGTGAGTCGAGTGGCAGCTGGAATCAGCCCCAGCATTTT

v_gene: TRBV4-1
j_gene: TRBJ1-2
d_gene: TRBD1
len: 16
abundance: few
CDR3aa: CASSQAYTGDRYGYTF
CDR3nt: TGCGCCAGCAGCCAAGCTTACACAGGGGACCGCTATGGCTACACCTTC

v_gene: TRBV5-5
j_gene: TRBJ2-3
d_gene: -
len: 15
abundance: many
CDR3aa: CASSLVVGTTDTQYF
CDR3nt: TGTGCCAGCAGCTTGGTAGTGGGGACCACAGATACGCAGTATTTT

v_gene: TRBV11-3
j_gene: TRBJ2-1
d_gene: TRBD2
len: 19
abundance: many
CDR3aa: CASSLGGGLRTRISSEQFF
CDR3nt: TGTGCCAGCAGCTTAGGGGGAGGTCTGCGGACTAGGATTTCGAGTGAGCAGTTCTTC

v_gene: TRBV24-1
j_gene: TRBJ2-7
d_gene: -
len: 14
abundance: -
CDR3aa: CATPLWRSIYEQYF
CDR3nt: TGTGCCACCCCCCTGTGGAGGAGCATATACGAGCAGTACTTC

v_gene: TRBV19
j_gene: TRBJ1-1
d_gene: TRBD1
len: 14
abundance: -
CDR3aa: CASSIQGVNTEAFF
CDR3nt: TGTGCCAGTAGTATCCAGGGGGTGAACACTGAAGCTTTCTTT

v_gene: TRBV18
j_gene: TRBJ1-1
d_gene: -
len: 15
abundance: many
CDR3aa: CASSSTTGRGTEAFF
CDR3nt: TGTGCCAGCAGCTCTACTACAGGCCGCGGCACTGAAGCTTTCTTT

v_gene: TRBV14
j_gene: TRBJ2-1
d_gene: TRBD2
len: 16
abundance: -
CDR3aa: CASSRGGSGRYYEQFF
CDR3nt: TGTGCCAGCAGCAGGGGTGGGAGCGGGAGATACTATGAGCAGTTCTTC

v_gene: TRBV10-3
j_gene: TRBJ2-3
d_gene: -
len: 13
abundance: few
CDR3aa: CAISESGTDTQYF
CDR3nt: TGTGCCATCAGTGAGTCGGGCACAGATACGCAGTATTTT

v_gene: TRBV30
j_gene: TRBJ2-4
d_gene: -
len: 16
abundance: few
CDR3aa: CAWVSGTHYAKNIQYF
CDR3nt: TGTGCCTGGGTGTCCGGGACCCATTATGCCAAAAACATTCAGTACTTC

v_gene: TRBV9
j_gene: TRBJ2-3
d_gene: -
len: 15
abundance: -
CDR3aa: CASSVSGTLTDTQYF
CDR3nt: TGTGCCAGCAGCGTTTCCGGGACCCTCACAGATACGCAGTATTTT

v_gene: TRBV10-2
j_gene: TRBJ1-5
d_gene: -
len: 13
abundance: -
CDR3aa: CASWAQGNQPQHF
CDR3nt: TGCGCCAGCTGGGCGCAGGGAAATCAGCCCCAGCATTTT

v_gene: TRBV7-9
j_gene: TRBJ2-6
d_gene: -
len: 15
abundance: many
CDR3aa: CASSLSTAGANVLTF
CDR3nt: TGTGCCAGCAGCTTGAGTACGGCTGGAGCCAACGTCCTGACTTTC

v_gene: TRBV9
j_gene: TRBJ1-6
d_gene: TRBD1
len: 16
abundance: many
CDR3aa: CASSAGGQGISSPLHF
CDR3nt: TGTGCCAGCAGCGCGGGAGGACAGGGGATTAGTTCACCCCTCCACTTT

v_gene: TRBV20-1
j_gene: TRBJ1-1
d_gene: TRBD1
len: 12
abundance: many
CDR3aa: CSAWTGGTEAFF
CDR3nt: TGCAGTGCTTGGACAGGGGGCACTGAAGCTTTCTTT

v_gene: TRBV18
j_gene: TRBJ2-5
d_gene: -
len: 15
abundance: many
CDR3aa: CASSPQRLSGETQYF
CDR3nt: TGTGCCAGCTCACCACAGCGTCTTTCGGGAGAGACCCAGTACTTC

v_gene: TRBV12-3/TRBV12-4
j_gene: TRBJ2-7
d_gene: -
len: 13
abundance: -
CDR3aa: CASSLSNPWEQYF
CDR3nt: TGTGCCAGCAGTTTAAGTAATCCATGGGAGCAGTACTTC

v_gene: TRBV3-1
j_gene: TRBJ1-1
d_gene: TRBD1
len: 15
abundance: many
CDR3aa: CASSQPGTVNTEAFF
CDR3nt: TGTGCCAGCAGCCAACCCGGGACAGTGAACACTGAAGCTTTCTTT

v_gene: TRBV19
j_gene: TRBJ1-1
d_gene: -
len: 12
abundance: few
CDR3aa: CASNRENGEAFF
CDR3nt: TGTGCCAGCAACAGGGAGAACGGTGAAGCTTTCTTT

v_gene: TRBV5-1
j_gene: TRBJ2-7
d_gene: -
len: 16
abundance: many
CDR3aa: CASSLGEPGPSYEQYF
CDR3nt: TGCGCCAGCAGCTTGGGGGAACCAGGGCCCTCCTACGAGCAGTACTTC

v_gene: TRBV27
j_gene: TRBJ2-3
d_gene: -
len: 13
abundance: many
CDR3aa: CASSPYYTDTQYF
CDR3nt: TGTGCCAGCAGTCCTTATTACACAGATACGCAGTATTTT

v_gene: TRBV3-1
j_gene: TRBJ2-5
d_gene: TRBD2
len: 17
abundance: many
CDR3aa: CASSQDWSGGPQETQYF
CDR3nt: TGTGCCAGCAGCCAAGATTGGAGCGGGGGGCCCCAAGAGACCCAGTACTTC

v_gene: TRBV13
j_gene: TRBJ1-1
d_gene: TRBD1
len: 22
abundance: -
CDR3aa: CASSLGLGGLYRPGAGDTEAFF
CDR3nt: TGTGCCAGCAGCTTAGGCCTAGGGGGCCTCTACAGGCCGGGGGCGGGGGACACTGAAGCTTTCTTT

v_gene: TRBV28
j_gene: TRBJ1-2
d_gene: TRBD1
len: 14
abundance: many
CDR3aa: CASSFGQDIYGYTF
CDR3nt: TGTGCCAGCAGTTTTGGACAGGACATCTATGGCTACACCTTC

v_gene: TRBV10-3
j_gene: TRBJ2-1
d_gene: TRBD2
len: 10
abundance: -
CDR3aa: CASGGNEQLF
CDR3nt: TGTGCCTCCGGGGGGAATGAGCAGCTCTTC

v_gene: TRBV18
j_gene: TRBJ2-4
d_gene: -
len: 14
abundance: many
CDR3aa: CASSPPQAKNIQYF
CDR3nt: TGTGCCAGCTCACCACCCCAGGCCAAAAACATTCAGTACTTC

v_gene: TRBV12-3/TRBV12-4
j_gene: TRBJ2-5
d_gene: -
len: 12
abundance: many
CDR3aa: CASSLNEETQYF
CDR3nt: TGTGCCAGCAGTTTAAACGAAGAGACCCAGTACTTC

v_gene: TRBV20-1
j_gene: TRBJ2-2
d_gene: -
len: 11
abundance: many
CDR3aa: CSARESGELFF
CDR3nt: TGCAGTGCTAGAGAGAGTGGGGAGCTGTTTTTT

v_gene: TRBV27
j_gene: TRBJ1-1
d_gene: TRBD1
len: 16
abundance: many
CDR3aa: CASRDRGGIVNTEAFF
CDR3nt: TGTGCCAGCAGAGACAGGGGCGGAATTGTGAACACTGAAGCTTTCTTT

v_gene: TRBV7-9
j_gene: TRBJ2-1
d_gene: -
len: 12
abundance: many
CDR3aa: CASSLEHNEQFF
CDR3nt: TGTGCCAGCAGCTTAGAGCACAATGAGCAGTTCTTC

v_gene: TRBV3-1
j_gene: TRBJ1-5
d_gene: -
len: 16
abundance: few
CDR3aa: CASSPLGPNSNQSQHF
CDR3nt: TGTGCCAGCAGCCCCCTGGGACCGAATAGCAATCAGTCCCAGCATTTT

v_gene: TRBV12-3/TRBV12-4
j_gene: TRBJ2-5
d_gene: TRBD2
len: 16
abundance: many
CDR3aa: CASSLRLREGPTSQYF
CDR3nt: TGTGCCAGCAGTTTGCGTTTGCGGGAGGGCCCCACGTCACAGTACTTC

v_gene: TRBV12-3/TRBV12-4
j_gene: TRBJ1-2
d_gene: -
len: 15
abundance: -
CDR3aa: CASSLILAGSRGYTF
CDR3nt: TGTGCCAGCAGTTTAATCCTGGCGGGGTCGCGAGGCTACACCTTC

v_gene: TRBV20-1
j_gene: TRBJ1-1
d_gene: TRBD1
len: 15
abundance: many
CDR3aa: CSARDGGTANTEAFF
CDR3nt: TGCAGTGCTAGAGACGGGGGGACAGCGAACACTGAAGCTTTCTTT

v_gene: TRBV5-1
j_gene: TRBJ2-3
d_gene: TRBD2
len: 16
abundance: few
CDR3aa: CASSSQGTSDWDTQYF
CDR3nt: TGCGCCAGCAGCAGCCAAGGGACTAGCGACTGGGATACGCAGTATTTT